This entry features one T cell receptor beta chain sequence. V lost 4 bases to trimming and J lost 1 base, with 9 bases between them. The CDR3 runs to 14 residues. CDR1 and CDR2 (germline): SGDLS, YYNGEE. This sample is part of a study of T-cell memory formation after mild COVID-19. TCRdb reprocessed the 5' RACE reads with MiXCR, giving one entry per CDR3 protein. The sample shows roughly 400,000 distinct CDR3 sequences, roughly 15% of them seen only once. The source of this sequence is a young man who had mild COVID-19 (a few samples of this study predate the infection). Cell type and time point are not known. V and J are TRBV9 and TRBJ2-1, with D possibly being TRBD2 (6 bases). Sequenced input: PBMCs or a T cell subset sorted from them (not recorded which). The CDR3 loop reads CASSSGESYNEQFF. In nucleotides, the CDR3 is TGTGCCAGCAGCTCGGGGGAATCCTACAATGAGCAGTTCTTC. Full variable domain (outside the CDR3, taken from reference TRBV9 and TRBJ2-1): DSGVTQTPKHLITATGQRVTLRCSPRSGDLSVYWYQQSLDQGLQFLIQYYNGEERAKGNILERFSAQQFPDLHSELNLSSLELGDSALYFCASSSGESYNEQFFGPGTRLTVL.